The 13 T cell receptor beta chains below come from one sample, sequenced in a study of T-cell memory formation after mild COVID-19. TCRdb recomputed calls from the 5' RACE reads with MiXCR, one row per CDR3 protein. There are around 200,000 distinct CDR3 sequences in the sample; around 30% occur only once, and about an eighth lies in the top ten. Sequences were obtained from PBMCs or a T cell subset sorted from them (not recorded which). These receptors were collected from an adult woman who had mild COVID-19 (a few samples of this study predate the infection). Cell type and time point are not known.

The rearrangement uses TRBV7-8 and TRBJ1-2; TRBD1 matches 7 bases. V was pared by 5 bases and J by 5 bases, with 11 bases of the junction left unmatched. In germline, CDR1 is SGHVS, CDR2 FQNEAQ. The CDR3 loop spans 15 amino acids. CDR3 protein: CASSQGGGQPYGYTF. In nucleotides, the CDR3 is TGTGCCAGCAGCCAGGGGGGGGGACAGCCTTATGGCTACACCTTC.

This clonotype was found a few times. The chain has TRBV3-1 and TRBJ1-1; weak D call: TRBD1 (5 bases). The germline gives CDR1 LGHDT, CDR2 YNNKEL (reference sequence). The CDR3 is 15 amino acids. Trimming pared 4 bases from V and 1 base from J, leaving 13 bases between. CDR3 loop: CASSPGGWRNTEAFF. CDR3 nucleotide sequence: TGTGCCAGCAGCCCCGGGGGATGGAGGAACACTGAAGCTTTCTTT.

The chain couples TRBV7-8 to TRBJ2-7, with 14 bases that match TRBD2. V shed 2 bases and J 1 base; nucleotides not matched to a gene: 4. The CDR3 contains 17 residues. The germline V gene encodes CDR1 SGHVS and CDR2 FQNEAQ. The CDR3 DNA is TGTGCCAGCAGCTTATGGGGGACTAGCGGGAGTTCCTACGAGCAGTACTTC. Protein: CASSLWGTSGSSYEQYF.

In this sample, this clonotype turned up a few times. The gene calls are TRBV29-1 and TRBJ2-2; D uncertain. V dropped 0 bases and J dropped 0 bases, with 8 bases sitting between them. CDR1 SQVTM and CDR2 ANQGSEA come from the germline V gene. CDR3 size: 15 residues. CDR3 bases: TGCAGCGTTGAAGATGCCCGGACGAACACCGGGGAGCTGTTTTTT. Residues: CSVEDARTNTGELFF.

This chain links TRBV12-3 or TRBV12-4 with TRBJ2-5; D may correspond to TRBD1 or TRBD2 (6 bases each). CDR3 length equals 15 residues. V was clipped by 7 bases and J by 5 bases, with 20 bases between them. CDR3 nucleotide sequence: TGTGCCAGCACCTTCGCGCTAGGGGGGAGGGAGACCCAGTACTTC. This sequence encodes CASTFALGGRETQYF.

Many counts were recorded for this clonotype. The V call is TRBV9, the J call TRBJ1-1; unclear D gene. CDR1 SGDLS and CDR2 YYNGEE come from the germline V gene. This CDR3 is 14 amino acids long. V gave up 2 bases and J gave up 0 bases, with 8 bases separating them. Written as DNA, the CDR3 is TGTGCCAGCAGCGTTGGAACACTGAACACTGAAGCTTTCTTT. It is translated as CASSVGTLNTEAFF.

This clonotype has more than one count but fewer than ten. The rearrangement joins TRBV3-1 to TRBJ2-7; no clear D gene. In germline, CDR1 is LGHDT, CDR2 YNNKEL (reference sequence). The V end was cut by 5 bases, the J end by 7 bases, with 9 bases between. The CDR3 sequence is 11 residues long. The DNA of the CDR3 is TGTGCCAGCAGCTCCCATATGGAGCAGTACTTC. Its protein is CASSSHMEQYF.

This clonotype was counted a single time. The chain uses TRBV3-1 and TRBJ2-2, with no clear D. The CDR3 contains 13 residues. Trimming pared 3 bases from V and 4 bases from J, leaving 6 bases between. Germline loops: CDR1 LGHDT, CDR2 YNNKEL (reference sequence). CDR3 region: CASSQDVTGELFF. CDR3 nucleotides: TGTGCCAGCAGCCAGGATGTCACCGGGGAGCTGTTTTTT. Full variable domain (outside the CDR3, taken from reference TRBV3-1 and TRBJ2-2): DTAVSQTPKYLVTQMGNDKSIKCEQNLGHDTMYWYKQDSKKFLKIMFSYNNKELIINETVPNRFSPKSPDKAHLNLHINSLELGDSAVYFCASSQDVTGELFFGEGSRLTVL.

This rearrangement joins TRBV7-8 to TRBJ2-3; 7 nucleotides align to TRBD2. The germline V gene encodes CDR1 SGHVS and CDR2 FQNEAQ. The CDR3 runs to 16 residues. The J segment lost 0 bases and the V segment lost 6 bases, leaving 9 bases of the junction unmatched. CDR3 nucleotides: TGTGCCAGCAGTTCTAGAGCGGGGCATAGCACAGATACGCAGTATTTT. It encodes CASSSRAGHSTDTQYF.

This chain links TRBV6-2 or TRBV6-3 with TRBJ2-7; 10 bases line up with TRBD2. Germline lookup yields CDR1 MNHEY and CDR2 SVGEGT. This CDR3 region has 16 residues. The ends lost 8 bases at V and 2 bases at J; junction bases unmatched: 12. In nucleotides, the CDR3 is TGTGCCAGCCGGGGGCTAGCGGGAGACTCGACCTACGAGCAGTACTTC. It translates to CASRGLAGDSTYEQYF.

This clonotype was counted between two and nine times. V and J are TRBV5-1 and TRBJ2-1, with D unresolved. Trimming took off 0 bases at V and 9 bases at J, with 4 bases between the two ends. Germline V gene sequence: CDR1 SGHRS, CDR2 YFSETQ. The CDR3 sequence is 11 residues long. The CDR3 region is CASSLASEQFF. CDR3 nucleotide sequence: TGCGCCAGCAGCTTGGCCAGTGAGCAGTTCTTC. Using reference TRBV5-1 and TRBJ2-1 for the parts outside the CDR3, the full variable domain is KAGVTQTPRYLIKTRGQQVTLSCSPISGHRSVSWYQQTPGQGLQFLFEYFSETQRNKGNFPGRFSGRQFSNSRSEMNVSTLELGDSALYLCASSLASEQFFGPGTRLTVL.

CDR3 in amino acids: CASSRWGTYEQYF. The CDR3 DNA sequence: TGCGCCAGCAGCCGATGGGGAACCTACGAGCAGTACTTC. This chain connects TRBV5-1 to TRBJ2-7; D is unresolved. This CDR3 has 13 amino acids. The V gene lost 4 bases and the J gene lost 2 bases, with 10 bases spanning the gap. Germline CDR1 SGHRS, CDR2 YFSETQ.

In this sample, this clonotype turned up a few times. The CDR3 sequence: CASTISGAWEQYF. The CDR3 DNA reads TGTGCCAGCACCATTAGCGGAGCTTGGGAGCAGTACTTC. This sequence joins TRBV28 and TRBJ2-7, with TRBD2 as a possible D gene (6 bases). Between the trimmed V and J ends, which lost 7 bases and 7 bases, there was a span of 17 bases. The CDR3 is 13 amino acids. Per the germline V gene, CDR1 is MDHEN and CDR2 is SYDVKM. Full variable domain (missing parts from reference TRBV28 and TRBJ2-7): DVKVTQSSRYLVKRTGEKVFLECVQDMDHENMFWYRQDPGLGLRLIYFSYDVKMKEKGDIPEGYSVSREKKERFSLILESASTNQTSMYLCASTISGAWEQYFGPGTRLTVT.